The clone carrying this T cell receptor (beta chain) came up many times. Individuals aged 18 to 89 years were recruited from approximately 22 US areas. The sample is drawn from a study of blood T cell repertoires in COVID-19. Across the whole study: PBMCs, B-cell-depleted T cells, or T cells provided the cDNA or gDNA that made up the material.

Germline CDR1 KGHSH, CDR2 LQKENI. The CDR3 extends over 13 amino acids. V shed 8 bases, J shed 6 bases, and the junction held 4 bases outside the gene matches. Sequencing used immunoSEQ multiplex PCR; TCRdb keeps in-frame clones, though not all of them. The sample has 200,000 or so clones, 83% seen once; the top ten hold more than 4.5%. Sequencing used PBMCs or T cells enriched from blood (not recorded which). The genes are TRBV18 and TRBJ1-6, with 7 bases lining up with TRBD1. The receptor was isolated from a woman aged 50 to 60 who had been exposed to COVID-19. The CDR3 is CASQDRTNSPLHF. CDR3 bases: TGTGCCAGCCAGGACAGGACTAATTCACCCCTCCACTTT. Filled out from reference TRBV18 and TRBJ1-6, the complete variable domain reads NAGVMQNPRHLVRRRGQEARLRCSPMKGHSHVYWYRQLPEEGLKFMVYLQKENIIDESGMPKERFSAEFPKEGPSILRIQQVVRGDSAAYFCASQDRTNSPLHFGNGTRLTVT.